What follows are 27 T cell receptor beta chains derived from one specimen sequenced in a study of T cell clusters in autoimmune cytopenias. TRB was amplified from around 250 ng of peripheral blood genomic DNA per sample. One tube held mixed TRB-A and TRB-B primer pools for touch-down PCR. TCRdb reworked the multiplex PCR reads into one entry per CDR3 protein, no DNA. Its table lists 15,000 or so distinct CDR3 sequences. The specimen was peripheral blood. The origin of the receptors is a human donor with an autoimmune cytopenia or autoimmune hepatitis (not recorded which).

The V gene is TRBV4-1, the J gene TRBJ1-1; TCRdb gives TRBD1 as the D gene, but with no DNA this cannot be confirmed. Germline-derived CDR1 and CDR2 are MGHRA and YSYEKL. The CDR3 runs 15 residues. Here the CDR3 reads CASSRPDSFRTEAFF.

The rearrangement joins TRBV6-5 to TRBJ1-2. CDR3 length: 13 amino acids. The germline V gene encodes CDR1 MNHEY and CDR2 SVGAGI. CDR3 loop: CASSFSAGRGYTF.

This clonotype is identified as medium-sized from frequency. The chain joins TRBV19 to TRBJ2-5; no DNA is available, so the TRBD2 call from TCRdb remains unchecked. The CDR3 sequence is 15 residues long. Germline V lookup: CDR1 LNHDA, CDR2 SQIVND (reference sequence). CDR3 region: CASSMAHQPYETQYF.

The rearrangement joins TRBV19 to TRBJ2-5; the TCRdb call, TRBD1, lacks DNA for checking. CDR3 length: 14 residues. The germline gives CDR1 LNHDA, CDR2 SQIVND (reference sequence). Here the CDR3 reads CASSMTGAGETQYF.

V usage is TRBV6-5 and J usage is TRBJ2-7; TCRdb picks TRBD2, but there is no DNA to check that call. The CDR3 spans 14 residues. The germline V gene encodes CDR1 MNHEY and CDR2 SVGAGI. CDR3 amino acids: CASSSLAEGVEQYF.

The chain links TRBV27 to TRBJ1-6. The CDR3 loop spans 17 amino acids. Germline CDR1 MNHEY, CDR2 SMNVEV (reference sequence). This CDR3 reads CASSLIRGSSYNSPLHF.

The rearrangement joins TRBV18 to TRBJ1-2; TCRdb outputs TRBD1, but without DNA this stays unchecked. CDR1 and CDR2 (germline): KGHSH, LQKENI. The CDR3 has 13 amino acids. The CDR3 region is CASSPRRTDGYTF.

The CDR3 is CASSQFRTQYF. V and J are TRBV14 and TRBJ2-3. The CDR3 extends over 11 amino acids. Germline V CDR1 and CDR2: SGHDN, FVKESK.

The chain carries TRBV18 and TRBJ1-1. This CDR3 comprises 14 residues. Germline lookup yields CDR1 KGHSH and CDR2 LQKENI. This chain's CDR3 is CASSGGLGNTEAFF. The variable domain in full, with the rest retrieved from reference TRBV18 and TRBJ1-1, is NAGVMQNPRHLVRRRGQEARLRCSPMKGHSHVYWYRQLPEEGLKFMVYLQKENIIDESGMPKERFSAEFPKEGPSILRIQQVVRGDSAAYFCASSGGLGNTEAFFGQGTRLTVV.

CDR3: CASSGSQGMYNEQFF. This chain uses TRBV6-5 with TRBJ2-1; TCRdb outputs TRBD1, but without DNA this stays unchecked. The CDR3 runs 15 residues. CDR1 and CDR2 (germline): MNHEY, SVGAGI.

V is TRBV6-1 and J is TRBJ1-5; the D call from TCRdb, TRBD1, cannot be confirmed without DNA. Germline values: CDR1 MNHNS, CDR2 SASEGT. CDR3 length equals 16 residues. CDR3 in amino acids: CASSLVPRGSNQPQHF.

The chain carries TRBV5-4 and TRBJ2-3; TCRdb's assignment of TRBD1 cannot be checked, as there is no DNA. Germline loops: CDR1 SGHNT, CDR2 YYREEE (reference sequence). This CDR3 is 15 amino acids long. CDR3 residues: CASSPGGGGTDTQYF.

The J gene is TRBJ1-2, the V gene TRBV5-4; the D call from TCRdb, TRBD1, cannot be confirmed without DNA. The CDR3 has 14 amino acids. CDR1 and CDR2 from the germline V gene are SGHNT and YYREEE (reference sequence). The CDR3 loop reads CASSLAGTGYGYTF.

This sequence joins TRBV20-1 and TRBJ2-7; TCRdb names TRBD1, which stays unverified in the absence of DNA. This CDR3 is built from 15 residues. Germline CDR1 reads DFQATT; CDR2 reads SNEGSKA (reference sequence). CDR3 protein: CSASPYRGSSYEQYF.

This rearrangement joins TRBV12-3 or TRBV12-4 to TRBJ1-5; TCRdb selects TRBD1, and the lack of DNA leaves this call unchecked. This CDR3 contains 16 residues. The CDR3 here is CASSLGTGSSNQPQHF.

V is TRBV30 and J is TRBJ1-5. CDR3 length: 15 amino acids. CDR1 is GTSNPN and CDR2 is SVGIG in the germline V gene (reference sequence). Here the CDR3 reads CAWTSKGLPAIPQHF. The full variable domain, in which reference TRBV30 and TRBJ1-5 provide the parts outside the CDR3, is SQTIHQWPATLVQPVGSPLSLECTVEGTSNPNLYWYRQAAGRGLQLLFYSVGIGQISSEVPQNLSASRPQDRQFILSSKKLLLSDSGFYLCAWTSKGLPAIPQHFGDGTRLSIL.

This clonotype is identified as medium-sized from frequency. The V call is TRBV12-3 or TRBV12-4, the J call TRBJ2-3; TCRdb reports TRBD1, a call that lacks DNA to check it against. CDR3 length: 14 amino acids. The CDR3 region is CASSLTGRTDTQYF.

This chain links TRBV30 with TRBJ1-5; there is no DNA to check the TCRdb D call of TRBD1. CDR3 length: 14 residues. Germline V gene data show CDR1 as GTSNPN and CDR2 as SVGIG (reference sequence). CDR3 in amino acids: CVWSHSTGGQPQHF. The whole variable domain, remainder taken from reference TRBV30 and TRBJ1-5, is SQTIHQWPATLVQPVGSPLSLECTVEGTSNPNLYWYRQAAGRGLQLLFYSVGIGQISSEVPQNLSASRPQDRQFILSSKKLLLSDSGFYLCVWSHSTGGQPQHFGDGTRLSIL.

The chain has TRBV12-3 or TRBV12-4 and TRBJ1-5; the D call from TCRdb, TRBD1, cannot be confirmed without DNA. The CDR3 sequence is 15 residues long. CDR3 in amino acids: CASSPTGGSNQPQHF.

This chain links TRBV6-5 with TRBJ2-7; as DNA is missing, the TRBD1 call by TCRdb cannot be tested. The CDR3 length is 13 residues. CDR1 is MNHEY and CDR2 is SVGAGI in the germline V gene. CDR3: CASSSGNSYEQYF.

The chain is built from TRBV27 and TRBJ2-7; TCRdb calls TRBD2, which cannot be checked without DNA. Per the germline V gene, CDR1 is MNHEY and CDR2 is SMNVEV (reference sequence). The CDR3 is 14 amino acids. CDR3 amino acids: CATRSSGNSYEQYF.

Measured by frequency, this clonotype is medium-sized (0.01 to 0.1%). CDR3: CSGGFGNEQYF. The chain has TRBV29-1 and TRBJ2-7; TCRdb designates TRBD1, a call that cannot be tested without DNA. Germline V gene data show CDR1 as SQVTM and CDR2 as ANQGSEA. The CDR3 runs to 11 residues.

The chain recombines TRBV10-3 with TRBJ2-5; the D call from TCRdb, TRBD1, cannot be confirmed without DNA. CDR1 and CDR2 from the germline V gene are ENHRY and SYGVKD. The CDR3 spans 13 residues. The CDR3: CAIRPGQGETQYF.

This chain's CDR3 is CAWRLTGAQASTEAFF. The gene calls are TRBV30 and TRBJ1-1; the TCRdb D gene call, TRBD1, has no DNA to confirm it. The germline V gene encodes CDR1 GTSNPN and CDR2 SVGIG (reference sequence). The CDR3 runs 16 residues.

V is TRBV19 and J is TRBJ2-3. The germline V gene has CDR1 LNHDA and CDR2 SQIVND (reference sequence). The CDR3 sequence is 13 residues long. The CDR3 is CASSFRLSDTQYF.

The chain uses TRBV5-1 and TRBJ2-6. The CDR3 has 15 residues. The germline V gene has CDR1 SGHRS and CDR2 YFSETQ. The CDR3 protein is CASSLEGTGANVLTF.

By frequency, this clonotype is medium-sized. The chain carries TRBV29-1 and TRBJ2-3; TCRdb outputs TRBD1, but without DNA this stays unchecked. Germline V gives CDR1 SQVTM, CDR2 ANQGSEA. CDR3 length: 13 amino acids. CDR3 region: CSVDLGLRDTQYF.